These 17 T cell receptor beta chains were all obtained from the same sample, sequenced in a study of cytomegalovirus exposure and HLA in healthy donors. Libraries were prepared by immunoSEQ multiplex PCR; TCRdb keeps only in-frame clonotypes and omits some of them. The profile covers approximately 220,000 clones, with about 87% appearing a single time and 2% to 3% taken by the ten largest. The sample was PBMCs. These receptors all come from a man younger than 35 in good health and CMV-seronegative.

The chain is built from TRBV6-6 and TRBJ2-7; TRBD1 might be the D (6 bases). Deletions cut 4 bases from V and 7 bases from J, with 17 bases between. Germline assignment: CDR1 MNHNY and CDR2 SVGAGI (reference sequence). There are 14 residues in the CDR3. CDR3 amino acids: CASSSLRQDKEQYF. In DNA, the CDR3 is TGTGCCAGCAGTTCCTTAAGACAGGATAAAGAGCAGTACTTC.

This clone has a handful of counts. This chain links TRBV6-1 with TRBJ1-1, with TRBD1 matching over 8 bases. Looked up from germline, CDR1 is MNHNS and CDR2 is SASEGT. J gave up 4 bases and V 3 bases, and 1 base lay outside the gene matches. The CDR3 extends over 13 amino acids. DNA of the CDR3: TGTGCCAGCAGTGACAGGGGGCTCACTGAAGCTTTCTTT. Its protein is CASSDRGLTEAFF.

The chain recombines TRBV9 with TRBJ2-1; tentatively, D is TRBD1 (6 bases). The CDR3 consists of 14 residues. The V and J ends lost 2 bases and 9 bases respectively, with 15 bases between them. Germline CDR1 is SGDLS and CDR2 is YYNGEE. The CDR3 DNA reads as TGTGCCAGCAGCGTTATGGACAGATTATCTGAGCAGTTCTTC. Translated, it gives CASSVMDRLSEQFF.

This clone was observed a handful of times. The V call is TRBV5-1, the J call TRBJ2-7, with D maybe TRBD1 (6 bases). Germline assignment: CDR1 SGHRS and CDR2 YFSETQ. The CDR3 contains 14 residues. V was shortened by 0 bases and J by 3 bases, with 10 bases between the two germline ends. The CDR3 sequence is CASSLAQGSYEQYF. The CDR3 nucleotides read TGCGCCAGCAGCTTGGCCCAGGGGAGCTACGAGCAGTACTTC.

CDR3: CASGQGRNTEAFF. The CDR3, as DNA: TGTGCCAGTGGACAGGGAAGGAACACTGAAGCTTTCTTT. The chain employs TRBV19 and TRBJ1-1; 8 nucleotides align to TRBD1. The CDR3 sequence is 13 residues long. The V gene's germline CDR1 is LNHDA and CDR2 SQIVND (reference sequence). The V gene end was trimmed by 8 bases and the J gene end by 1 base; junction bases not matched to a gene: 3.

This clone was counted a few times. CDR3 in amino acids: CASSPQGEKLFF. The DNA of the CDR3 is TGTGCCAGCAGCCCCCAGGGGGAAAAACTGTTTTTT. The chain combines TRBV5-8 with TRBJ1-4, with D possibly TRBD1 on 6 matching bases. The CDR3 loop spans 12 amino acids. Looked up from germline, CDR1 is SGHTS and CDR2 is YDEGEE. V lost 4 bases, J lost 8 bases, and 9 bases lay in between.

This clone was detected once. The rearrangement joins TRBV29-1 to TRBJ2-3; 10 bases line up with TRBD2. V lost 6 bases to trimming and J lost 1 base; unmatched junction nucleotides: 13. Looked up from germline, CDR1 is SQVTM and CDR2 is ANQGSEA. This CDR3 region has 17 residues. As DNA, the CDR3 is TGCAGCGTCTTTTTCATACTAGCGGGGAAGGGCACAGATACGCAGTATTTT. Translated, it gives CSVFFILAGKGTDTQYF.

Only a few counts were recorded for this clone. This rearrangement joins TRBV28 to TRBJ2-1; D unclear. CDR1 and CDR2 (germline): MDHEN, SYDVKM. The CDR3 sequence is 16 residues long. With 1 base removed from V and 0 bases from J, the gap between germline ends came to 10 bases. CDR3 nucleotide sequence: TGTGCCAGCAGTTTATCCCCCGCTAGCTCCTACAATGAGCAGTTCTTC. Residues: CASSLSPASSYNEQFF.

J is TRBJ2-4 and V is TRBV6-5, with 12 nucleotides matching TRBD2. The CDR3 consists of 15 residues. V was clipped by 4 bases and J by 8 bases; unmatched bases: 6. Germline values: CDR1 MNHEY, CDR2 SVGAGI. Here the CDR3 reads CASSSSGRALDIQYF. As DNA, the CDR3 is TGTGCCAGCAGTTCTAGCGGGAGGGCCTTGGACATTCAGTACTTC.

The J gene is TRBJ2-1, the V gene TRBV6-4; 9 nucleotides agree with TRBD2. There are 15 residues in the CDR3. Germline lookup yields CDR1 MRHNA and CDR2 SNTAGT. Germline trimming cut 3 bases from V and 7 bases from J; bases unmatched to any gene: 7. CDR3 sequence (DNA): TGTGCCAGCAGTGAGTCCACCACTAGCGGGAATGAGCAGTTCTTC. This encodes CASSESTTSGNEQFF.

CDR3 bases: TGTGCCAGCAGCCCTCCGGGACAGGGAATTCGTGGCTACACCTTC. Its translation: CASSPPGQGIRGYTF. This rearrangement joins TRBV5-6 to TRBJ1-2; 9 bases are a match to TRBD1. From germline, CDR1 is SGHDT and CDR2 YYEEEE. V was pared by 4 bases and J by 7 bases, with 11 bases of the junction left unmatched. The CDR3 has 15 residues.

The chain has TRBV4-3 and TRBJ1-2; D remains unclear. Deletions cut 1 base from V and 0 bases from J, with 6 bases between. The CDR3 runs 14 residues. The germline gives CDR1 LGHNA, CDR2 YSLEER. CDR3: CASSQVSANYGYTF. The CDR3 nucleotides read TGCGCCAGCAGCCAAGTTTCAGCTAACTATGGCTACACCTTC.

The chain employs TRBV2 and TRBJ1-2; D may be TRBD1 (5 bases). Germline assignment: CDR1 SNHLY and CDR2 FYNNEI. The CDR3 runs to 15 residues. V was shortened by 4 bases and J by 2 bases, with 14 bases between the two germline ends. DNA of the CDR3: TGTGCCAGCAGTGGGTGGACAAAAGAAAACTATGGCTACACCTTC. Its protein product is CASSGWTKENYGYTF.

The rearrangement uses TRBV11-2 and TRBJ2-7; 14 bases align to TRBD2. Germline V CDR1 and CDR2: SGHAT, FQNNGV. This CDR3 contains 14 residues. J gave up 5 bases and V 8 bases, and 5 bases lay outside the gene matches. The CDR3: CASGTSGSRDEQYF. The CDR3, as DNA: TGTGCCAGCGGGACTAGCGGGAGTCGGGACGAGCAGTACTTC.

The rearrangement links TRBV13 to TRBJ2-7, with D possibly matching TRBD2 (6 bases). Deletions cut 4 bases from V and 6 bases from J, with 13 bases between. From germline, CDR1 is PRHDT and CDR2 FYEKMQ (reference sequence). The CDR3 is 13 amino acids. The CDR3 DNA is TGTGCCAGCAGCTCGCCCGGGACTCCCGAGCAGTACTTC. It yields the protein CASSSPGTPEQYF.

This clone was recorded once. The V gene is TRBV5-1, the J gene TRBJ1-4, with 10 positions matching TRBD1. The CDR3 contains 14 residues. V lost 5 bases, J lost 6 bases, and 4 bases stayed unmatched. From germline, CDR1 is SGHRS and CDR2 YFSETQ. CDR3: CASRVDRGDEKLFF. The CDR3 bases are TGCGCCAGCAGGGTGGACAGGGGGGATGAAAAACTGTTTTTT.

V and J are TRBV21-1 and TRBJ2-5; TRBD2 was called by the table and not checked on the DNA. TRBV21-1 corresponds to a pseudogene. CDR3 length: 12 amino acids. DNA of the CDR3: TGTGCCACCCAAGGGAGTTCGGAGACCCAGTACTTC. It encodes CATQGSSETQYF.